Listed here are 25 T cell receptor beta chains from one sample, sequenced in a study of blood T cell repertoires in COVID-19. Clones were read by immunoSEQ multiplex PCR, and TCRdb kept only the in-frame ones, dropping some. The sample has some 250,000 clones, approximately 80% seen once. The sequencing sample was made of peripheral blood. The receptor set was obtained from a woman aged 55-70 years with active or convalescent COVID-19.

The chain carries TRBV7-9 and TRBJ1-1, with 7 nucleotides matching TRBD1. J gave up 3 bases and V 5 bases, and 9 bases lay outside the gene matches. Germline CDR1 is SEHNR and CDR2 is FQNEAQ (reference sequence). This CDR3 has 15 amino acids. The CDR3 DNA follows: TGTGCCAGCAGCCCTCCCCGCGACAGGGACACTGAAGCTTTCTTT. Translated, it gives CASSPPRDRDTEAFF.

The rearrangement links TRBV7-8 to TRBJ1-2; D is undetermined. Looked up from germline, CDR1 is SGHVS and CDR2 is FQNEAQ. The CDR3 sequence is 12 residues long. V dropped 3 bases and J dropped 1 base, with 3 bases sitting between them. The CDR3 DNA sequence: TGTGCCAGCAGCTTTAATAACTATGGCTACACCTTC. Translating it yields CASSFNNYGYTF. The whole variable domain, filled in from reference TRBV7-8 and TRBJ1-2, reads GAGVSQSPRYKVAKRGQDVALRCDPISGHVSLFWYQQALGQGPEFLTYFQNEAQLDKSGLPSDRFFAERPEGSVSTLKIQRTQQEDSAVYLCASSFNNYGYTFGSGTRLTVV.

V is TRBV7-9 and J is TRBJ1-2; D not resolved. In germline, CDR1 is SEHNR, CDR2 FQNEAQ (reference sequence). Trimming left V 5 bases short and J 8 bases short, with 9 bases between. This CDR3 comprises 11 residues. Here the CDR3 DNA reads TGTGCCAGCAGCCTTACGAGGGGCTACACCTTC. Protein sequence: CASSLTRGYTF.

This chain joins TRBV5-1 and TRBJ2-3, with D tentatively TRBD2 (5 bases). This CDR3 is 13 amino acids long. Trimming pared 1 base from V and 10 bases from J, leaving 13 bases between. Germline V gives CDR1 SGHRS, CDR2 YFSETQ. In DNA, the CDR3 is TGCGCCAGCAGCTTGTCTGGAGGCCCGCCGCAGTATTTT. Translated: CASSLSGGPPQYF.

The rearrangement links TRBV10-3 to TRBJ2-7, with D hard to call. Looked up from germline, CDR1 is ENHRY and CDR2 is SYGVKD. This CDR3 region has 14 residues. V gave up 6 bases and J gave up 6 bases, with 18 bases separating them. The CDR3, as DNA: TGTGCCATCAGAAATAAGGAAAGGTCGGGCGAGCAGTACTTC. This translates into CAIRNKERSGEQYF.

CDR3: CASSPSGFHEQYF. The CDR3 DNA is TGTGCCAGCAGCCCTTCGGGTTTCCACGAGCAGTACTTC. The rearrangement joins TRBV28 to TRBJ2-7; the D is unclear. Per germline, CDR1 MDHEN and CDR2 SYDVKM. This CDR3 is 13 amino acids long. The V end was cut by 6 bases, the J end by 5 bases, with 14 bases between.

The chain uses TRBV11-2 and TRBJ2-5; 7 bases are a match to TRBD2. The CDR3 is made up of 15 amino acids. The J segment lost 2 bases and the V segment lost 3 bases, leaving 6 bases of the junction unmatched. Germline V CDR1 and CDR2: SGHAT, FQNNGV. CDR3 residues: CASSFLGAGQETQYF. The CDR3 coding sequence is TGTGCCAGCAGCTTCCTGGGAGCGGGGCAAGAGACCCAGTACTTC.

The chain joins TRBV7-3 to TRBJ2-3; TRBD2 agrees at 7 bases. The V segment lost 5 bases and the J segment 0 bases; nucleotides outside the gene matches: 17. The CDR3 consists of 19 residues. Germline loops: CDR1 SGHTA, CDR2 FQGTGA. The DNA for the CDR3 is TGTGCCAGCAGCCAGTTTGGCCTCAGCGGGGTGAGGAGCACAGATACGCAGTATTTT. Translation gives CASSQFGLSGVRSTDTQYF.

V and J are TRBV11-2 and TRBJ2-7, with 7 bases identical to TRBD2. CDR3 size: 16 residues. CDR1 and CDR2 from the germline V gene are SGHAT and FQNNGV. With V trimmed by 5 bases and J by 6 bases, 16 bases remained unmatched. CDR3 in amino acids: CASSQRGVGGASEQYF. The CDR3 nucleotides are TGTGCCAGCAGCCAAAGAGGCGTGGGAGGGGCAAGCGAGCAGTACTTC.

Only a few counts were recorded for this clone. This sequence joins TRBV6-2 or TRBV6-3 and TRBJ2-1, with 12 bases fitting TRBD2. V gave up 5 bases and J gave up 10 bases; unmatched junction bases: 6. Germline V gives CDR1 MNHEY, CDR2 SVGEGT. The CDR3 is 14 amino acids. The CDR3 sequence is CASSLAGGPAEQFF. For the CDR3, the DNA is TGTGCCAGCAGTCTAGCGGGGGGGCCCGCGGAGCAGTTCTTC.

The rearrangement links TRBV18 to TRBJ1-2; TRBD1 aligns across 8 bases. Germline V lookup: CDR1 KGHSH, CDR2 LQKENI. V lost 6 bases, J lost 2 bases, and 5 bases stayed unmatched. CDR3 length: 14 residues. The CDR3 coding sequence is TGTGCCAGCTCTCGTACAGGGGGAAACTATGGCTACACCTTC. Amino acids: CASSRTGGNYGYTF.

The chain uses TRBV27 and TRBJ1-2; 7 bases map to TRBD1. J lost 2 bases, V lost 8 bases, and 8 bases had no gene match. This CDR3 region has 14 residues. The germline gives CDR1 MNHEY, CDR2 SMNVEV (reference sequence). The CDR3 loop reads CASGVSGQNYGYTF. As DNA, the CDR3 is TGTGCCAGCGGGGTATCGGGACAGAACTATGGCTACACCTTC.

The chain uses TRBV2 and TRBJ1-2; 8 bases fit TRBD1. There are 13 residues in the CDR3. CDR1 is SNHLY, CDR2 FYNNEI, per germline. The DNA for the CDR3 is TGTGTCTTTCAGTCGGACAGGGCAAATGGCTACACCTTC. Residues: CVFQSDRANGYTF.

The table lists this clone with a count of one. V usage is TRBV7-6 and J usage is TRBJ2-7; D is uncertain. The CDR3 contains 12 residues. Germline CDR1 and CDR2: SGHVS and FNYEAQ. V was cut by 2 bases and J by 5 bases, with 7 bases left in between. The chain's CDR3 is CASSLQVNEQYF. The DNA for the CDR3 is TGTGCCAGCAGCTTACAGGTGAACGAGCAGTACTTC. The full variable domain, completed using reference TRBV7-6 and TRBJ2-7, is GAGVSQSPRYKVTKRGQDVALRCDPISGHVSLYWYRQALGQGPEFLTYFNYEAQQDKSGLPNDRFSAERPEGSISTLTIQRTEQRDSAMYRCASSLQVNEQYFGPGTRLTVT.

V and J are TRBV10-1 and TRBJ2-7; 7 bases are a match to TRBD1. V lost 4 bases, J lost 3 bases, and 3 bases stayed unmatched. Germline assignment: CDR1 WNHNN and CDR2 SYGVQD (reference sequence). The CDR3 is 13 amino acids. The CDR3 loop reads CASSGDSRYEQYF. The CDR3 DNA sequence: TGCGCCAGCAGTGGGGACAGCCGCTACGAGCAGTACTTC.

The rearrangement uses TRBV11-1 and TRBJ2-3; D is uncertain. CDR1 SGHAT and CDR2 FQDESV come from the germline V gene (reference sequence). The CDR3 sequence is 11 residues long. V was shortened by 8 bases and J by 6 bases, with 9 bases between the two germline ends. CDR3 region: CASSQLDTQYF. For the CDR3, the DNA is TGTGCCAGCTCACAGCTTGATACGCAGTATTTT.

The chain is built from TRBV12-3 or TRBV12-4 and TRBJ1-2; weak D call: TRBD1 (5 bases). This CDR3 region has 12 residues. V was cut by 7 bases and J by 6 bases, with 12 bases left in between. The CDR3 spells CASKEGNHGYTF. The CDR3 nucleotides read TGTGCCAGCAAGGAGGGGAACCATGGCTACACCTTC.

The rearrangement joins TRBV30 to TRBJ1-4; D unclear. With 0 bases removed from V and 5 bases from J, the gap between germline ends came to 13 bases. This CDR3 is 15 amino acids long. From germline, CDR1 is GTSNPN and CDR2 SVGIG (reference sequence). CDR3 bases: TGTGCCTGGAGTGTACTCGGGGTTAGGAATGAAAAACTGTTTTTT. It specifies CAWSVLGVRNEKLFF.

The chain employs TRBV5-1 and TRBJ1-4, with 9 bases lining up with TRBD1. This CDR3 has 16 residues. Germline V lookup: CDR1 SGHRS, CDR2 YFSETQ. V gave up 4 bases and J gave up 0 bases; unmatched junction bases: 4. CDR3 in amino acids: CASSRTGDATNEKLFF. The CDR3, as DNA: TGCGCCAGCAGCAGGACAGGGGACGCAACTAATGAAAAACTGTTTTTT. The entire variable domain, with the rest obtained from reference TRBV5-1 and TRBJ1-4, is as follows: KAGVTQTPRYLIKTRGQQVTLSCSPISGHRSVSWYQQTPGQGLQFLFEYFSETQRNKGNFPGRFSGRQFSNSRSEMNVSTLELGDSALYLCASSRTGDATNEKLFFGSGTQLSVL.

The rearrangement joins TRBV5-4 to TRBJ1-2; 7 positions agree with TRBD1. Per germline, CDR1 SGHNT and CDR2 YYREEE (reference sequence). The junction had 10 bases not matched to a gene; V was cut back by 6 bases and J by 5 bases. This CDR3 spans 14 amino acids. The CDR3 is CASTRQGKGYGYTF. CDR3 in DNA: TGTGCCAGCACCCGACAGGGTAAGGGATATGGCTACACCTTC.

The rearrangement uses TRBV6-1 and TRBJ2-2; 8 bases align to TRBD1. Germline values: CDR1 MNHNS, CDR2 SASEGT. V was clipped by 1 base and J by 4 bases; unmatched bases: 8. CDR3 length: 17 residues. In DNA form, the CDR3 reads TGTGCCAGCAGTGAAGTTCCAGGGGGCCTCCTCACCGGGGAGCTGTTTTTT. It is translated as CASSEVPGGLLTGELFF.

The CDR3 DNA follows: TGTGCCAGCAGCGAGGGACTAGCGGGGGCCTATGAGCAGTTCTTC. Translation: CASSEGLAGAYEQFF. The chain recombines TRBV5-4 with TRBJ2-1; 14 bases map to TRBD2. Germline V gene lookup returns CDR1 SGHNT and CDR2 YYREEE (reference sequence). This CDR3 region has 15 residues. V shed 4 bases and J 8 bases; nucleotides not matched to a gene: 5.

The J gene is TRBJ2-3, the V gene TRBV5-4, with 8 bases that match TRBD2. The length of the CDR3 is 16 residues. Trimming cost V 0 bases and J 4 bases; bases outside gene matches: 7. Germline V lookup: CDR1 SGHNT, CDR2 YYREEE (reference sequence). CDR3 protein: CASSLAFSGAADTQYF. The DNA of the CDR3 is TGTGCCAGCAGCTTGGCTTTTAGCGGGGCTGCAGATACGCAGTATTTT.

The chain carries TRBV7-6 and TRBJ2-2, with 12 positions matching TRBD2. Germline V gene lookup returns CDR1 SGHVS and CDR2 FNYEAQ. Trimming cost V 5 bases and J 6 bases; bases outside gene matches: 7. The CDR3 is 16 residues long. The CDR3: CASSLGLAGSPGELFF. CDR3 bases: TGTGCCAGCAGCCTAGGACTAGCGGGGAGTCCCGGGGAGCTGTTTTTT.

About this clone: The junction shows a germline mismatch at one end, possibly a read error. The rearrangement joins TRBV19 to TRBJ1-1, with D hard to call. The length of the CDR3 is 15 residues. From germline, CDR1 is LNHDA and CDR2 SQIVND (reference sequence). The CDR3 DNA reads TGTGCCAGTAGTATAACCTCAGGTCTCAACAATGAAGCTTTCTTT. It is translated as CASSITSGLNNEAFF.